This T cell receptor (beta chain) originates from a study of blood T cell repertoires in COVID-19. Overall study context: There were acute and convalescent COVID-19 samples, and they came from the United States, Italy and Spain. The analysed material was cDNA or gDNA that came from T cells, B-cell-depleted T cells, or PBMCs.

Germline V gene data show CDR1 as KGHDR and CDR2 as SFDVKD. The CDR3 consists of 14 residues. With 4 bases clipped from V and 6 bases from J, the junction kept 3 bases outside the gene matches. As processed by the authors: From reference gene primer amplification, estimates of nucleated cell counts were derived. Sequencing used immunoSEQ multiplex PCR; TCRdb keeps in-frame clones, though not all of them. V, J and clone size were drawn from that table, and D and trimming were deduced from the DNA. The table has approximately 70,000 clones, about 85% seen once; the top ten hold 35% to 40%. This clone was seen a single time.

The chain combines TRBV24-1 with TRBJ2-2; 8 bases align to TRBD2. The sample consisted of peripheral blood. The receptor comes from an elderly woman with active or convalescent COVID-19. The CDR3 is CATSEWTSPGELFF. The CDR3 region has the DNA TGTGCCACCAGTGAGTGGACTAGCCCCGGGGAGCTGTTTTTT.